This entry describes one T cell receptor beta chain. Its antigen remains unknown. The record originates from a study of OX40 agonist ivuxolimab in advanced cancers. Looking at the study overall: The patients' treatment was ivuxolimab, an agonistic anti-OX40 (CD134) antibody. Males comprised roughly four fifths of the group, whose mean age was about 60 years (range about 20 to 79). Dosing consisted of intravenous ivuxolimab at 0.01 to 10 mg/kg every 2 weeks. Notes on the study in general: At 0.1 to 3.0 mg/kg, CD4+ and CD8+ blood T cells expanded clonally by week 6.

Per the germline V gene, CDR1 is MNHEY and CDR2 is SMNVEV (reference sequence). The CDR3 has 12 residues. Trimming shortened V by 6 bases and J by 9 bases, and 12 bases separated the two germline ends. Assay used: immunoSEQ multiplex PCR; TCRdb lists only in-frame clones, some missing. The sample shows some 65,000 clones, 75% to 90% of them seen only once. This chain connects TRBV27 to TRBJ2-4; either TRBD1 or TRBD2 may supply D (6 bases each). This sequence was found in an adult with an advanced solid tumor such as melanoma, head and neck, liver or kidney cancer. Sequenced material: CD4+ or CD8+ T cells sorted from blood, taken in a trial of the OX40 agonist ivuxolimab. The CDR3 loop is CASSEGGSIQYF. CDR3 coding DNA: TGTGCCAGCAGCGAGGGGGGTAGCATTCAGTACTTC.